The source of this T cell receptor beta chain is a study of T cells in Graves' hyperthyroidism and ophthalmopathy. Looking at the study overall: Peripheral blood collection took place at initial diagnosis, before any treatment. Study-wide points: The model forecast ophthalmopathy, anticipating it by a median about six months before onset. Expanded thyroid clonotypes (above 0.001) were mostly also found in blood.

This clonotype was observed a handful of times. Its target is not known. The CDR3 loop spans 13 amino acids. The ends were cut back, 6 bases at V and 6 bases at J, with 11 bases in the middle. Germline CDR1 and CDR2: SEHNR and FQNEAQ (reference sequence). Amplification targeted TCR beta CDR3 regions from RNA transcripts. Carried out on the TCR CDR3, a first-round RT-PCR used the HTBI primer set. TCRdb re-called the multiplex PCR reads through MiXCR, storing one row per CDR3 protein. Found here are roughly 280,000 distinct CDR3 sequences, over 15% of them singletons; the top ten hold around 61%. Sequenced sample: blood. The origin of this receptor is a woman in her fifties or sixties with Graves' ophthalmopathy. The V call is TRBV7-9, the J call TRBJ2-2; D is undetermined. CDR3 region: CASSPRWAGELFF. In DNA form, the CDR3 reads TGTGCCAGCAGTCCCAGATGGGCCGGGGAGCTGTTTTTT.